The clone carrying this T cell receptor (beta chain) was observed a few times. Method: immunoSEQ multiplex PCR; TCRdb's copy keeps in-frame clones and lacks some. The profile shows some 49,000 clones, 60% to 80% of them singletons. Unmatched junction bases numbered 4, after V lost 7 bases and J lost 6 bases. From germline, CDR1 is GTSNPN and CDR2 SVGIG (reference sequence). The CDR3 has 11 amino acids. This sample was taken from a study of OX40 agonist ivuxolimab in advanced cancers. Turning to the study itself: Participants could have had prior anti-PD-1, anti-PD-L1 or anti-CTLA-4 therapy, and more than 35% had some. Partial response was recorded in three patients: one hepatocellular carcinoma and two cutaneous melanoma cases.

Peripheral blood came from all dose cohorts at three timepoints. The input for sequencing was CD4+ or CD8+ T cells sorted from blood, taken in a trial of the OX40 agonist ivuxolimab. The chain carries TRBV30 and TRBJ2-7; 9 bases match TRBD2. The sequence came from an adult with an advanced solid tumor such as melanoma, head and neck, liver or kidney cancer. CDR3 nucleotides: TGTGCCTTTAGCGGGAGTCGCGAGCAGTACTTC. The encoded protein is CAFSGSREQYF.